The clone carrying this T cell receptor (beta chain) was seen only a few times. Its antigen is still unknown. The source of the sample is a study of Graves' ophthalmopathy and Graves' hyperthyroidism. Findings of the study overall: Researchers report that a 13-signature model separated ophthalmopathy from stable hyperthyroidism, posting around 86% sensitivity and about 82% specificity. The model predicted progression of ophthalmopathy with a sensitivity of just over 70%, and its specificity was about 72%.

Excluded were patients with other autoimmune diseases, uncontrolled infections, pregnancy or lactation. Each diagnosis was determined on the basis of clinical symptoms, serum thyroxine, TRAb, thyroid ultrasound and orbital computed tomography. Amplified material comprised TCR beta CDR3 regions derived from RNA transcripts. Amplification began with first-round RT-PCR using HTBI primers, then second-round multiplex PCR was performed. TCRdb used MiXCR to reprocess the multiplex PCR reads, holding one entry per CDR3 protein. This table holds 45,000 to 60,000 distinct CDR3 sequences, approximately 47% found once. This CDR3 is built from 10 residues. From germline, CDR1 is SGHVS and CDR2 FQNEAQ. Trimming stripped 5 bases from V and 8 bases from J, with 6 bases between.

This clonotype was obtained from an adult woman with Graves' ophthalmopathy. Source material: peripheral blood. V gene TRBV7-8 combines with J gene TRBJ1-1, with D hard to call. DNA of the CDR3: TGTGCCAGCAGCCGGATCGAAGCTTTCTTT. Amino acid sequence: CASSRIEAFF.